This T cell receptor (beta chain) stems from a study of blood T cell repertoires in COVID-19. Clones were sequenced by immunoSEQ multiplex PCR, and TCRdb holds only the in-frame ones, with some missing. The sample lists 240,000 or so clones; around 85% were seen once. Comment on this clone: Other DNA sequences in this specimen translate into the identical CDR3.

Sequencing was carried out using PBMCs or T cells enriched from blood (not recorded which). This TCR was sampled from a woman aged 40-49 years with acute COVID-19.

CDR3 nucleotide sequence: TGTGCCAGCAGTTACCTGGCCGGGGGCTCCTACGAGCAGTACTTC. Encoded protein: CASSYLAGGSYEQYF. This chain links TRBV6-5 with TRBJ2-7; tentative D call: TRBD2 (6 bases). CDR1 is MNHEY and CDR2 is SVGAGI in the germline V gene. V was trimmed by 2 bases and J by 0 bases, leaving 11 bases between them. The CDR3 runs to 15 residues.